The rows below give T cell receptor beta chains drawn from one sample of a study of T cell responses to AZD1222 COVID-19 vaccine. Generated by immunoSEQ multiplex PCR, the TCRdb table keeps only in-frame clones and is missing some. The data contain about 100,000 clones, 87% of them singletons. The sample consisted of peripheral blood, taken on day 0 of MenACWY control vaccination. Source of these receptors: an adult in good health. CDR3s include the opening cysteine and the closing phenylalanine or tryptophan. D genes are given only for firm matches. Rows give clone size only sometimes, using once, few, many, or a class for an expanded clone.

size,J,V,D,CDR3,DNA
NA,TRBJ2-1,TRBV6-6,TRBD2,CASSPRLAGGPAYNEQFF,TGTGCCAGCAGTCCCAGACTAGCGGGGGGGCCTGCCTACAATGAGCAGTTCTTC
NA,TRBJ2-5,TRBV6-2/TRBV6-3,NA,CASSRRGQQETQYF,TGTGCCAGCAGTCGCCGTGGACAGCAAGAGACCCAGTACTTC
NA,TRBJ1-5,TRBV29-1,NA,CSVVTEPGDQPQHF,TGCAGCGTCGTAACGGAACCGGGGGATCAGCCCCAGCATTTT
NA,TRBJ2-7,TRBV24-1,TRBD2,CATSETGTSGGYEQYF,TGTGCCACCAGTGAAACGGGGACTAGCGGGGGGTACGAGCAGTACTTC
NA,TRBJ1-2,TRBV5-6,NA,CASRADGIYGYTF,TGTGCCAGCAGAGCGGACGGGATCTATGGCTACACCTTC
NA,TRBJ2-1,TRBV5-1,NA,CASSSLGGSAYNEQFF,TGCGCCAGCAGCTCCCTCGGGGGCTCGGCCTACAATGAGCAGTTCTTC
NA,TRBJ2-7,TRBV12-3/TRBV12-4,NA,CASSFHGSYEQYF,TGTGCCAGCAGTTTTCACGGCTCCTACGAGCAGTACTTC
NA,TRBJ1-1,TRBV6-6,NA,CASSYGEKAFF,TGTGCCAGCAGTTATGGGGAAAAAGCTTTCTTT
NA,TRBJ1-2,TRBV2,TRBD1,CASRRQGLNRGVWAPYGYTF,TGTGCCAGCAGGCGTCAAGGGTTAAACAGGGGAGTTTGGGCCCCATATGGCTACACCTTC
NA,TRBJ1-1,TRBV30,NA,CAWSRRGTEAFF,TGTGCCTGGAGTAGGAGGGGCACTGAAGCTTTCTTT
NA,TRBJ1-5,TRBV4-2,NA,CASSQGRVQPQHF,TGTGCCAGCAGCCAAGGCAGGGTACAGCCCCAGCATTTT
NA,TRBJ1-5,TRBV12-1,NA,CASSFVVREDDKRDSNQPQHF,TGTGCCAGCAGCTTTGTGGTGAGGGAAGATGATAAAAGGGATAGCAATCAGCCCCAGCATTTT
NA,TRBJ1-5,TRBV4-2,NA,CASSREISNQPQHF,TGTGCCAGCAGCAGGGAAATTAGCAATCAGCCCCAGCATTTT
few,TRBJ2-4,TRBV24-1,NA,CATSENVQGKNIQYF,TGTGCCACCAGTGAGAATGTCCAGGGAAAAAACATTCAGTACTTC
NA,TRBJ1-1,TRBV28,NA,CASSLGREAFF,TGTGCCAGCAGTTTGGGTAGGGAAGCTTTCTTT
NA,TRBJ1-2,TRBV6-4,NA,CASSETGSANYGYTF,TGTGCCAGCAGTGAAACAGGGTCAGCTAACTATGGCTACACCTTC
NA,TRBJ1-1,TRBV19,NA,CASSWGGSTEAFF,TGTGCCAGTAGTTGGGGGGGCTCCACTGAAGCTTTCTTT
NA,TRBJ1-6,TRBV7-9,NA,CASSLRQDNSPLHF,TGTGCCAGCAGCTTAAGACAGGACAATTCACCCCTCCACTTT
NA,TRBJ2-1,TRBV6-5,NA,CASSFGQVTYNEQFF,TGTGCCAGCAGTTTCGGGCAGGTGACCTACAATGAGCAGTTCTTC
NA,TRBJ1-1,TRBV29-1,NA,CSVEGPDTEAFF,TGCAGCGTTGAAGGGCCCGACACTGAAGCTTTCTTT
NA,TRBJ2-7,TRBV28,NA,CASSFVGDYEQYF,TGTGCCAGTTCCTTTGTGGGGGACTACGAGCAGTACTTC
NA,TRBJ2-3,TRBV28,TRBD2,CASSSGAGVADTQYF,TGTGCCAGCAGTTCTGGCGCGGGAGTGGCAGATACGCAGTATTTT